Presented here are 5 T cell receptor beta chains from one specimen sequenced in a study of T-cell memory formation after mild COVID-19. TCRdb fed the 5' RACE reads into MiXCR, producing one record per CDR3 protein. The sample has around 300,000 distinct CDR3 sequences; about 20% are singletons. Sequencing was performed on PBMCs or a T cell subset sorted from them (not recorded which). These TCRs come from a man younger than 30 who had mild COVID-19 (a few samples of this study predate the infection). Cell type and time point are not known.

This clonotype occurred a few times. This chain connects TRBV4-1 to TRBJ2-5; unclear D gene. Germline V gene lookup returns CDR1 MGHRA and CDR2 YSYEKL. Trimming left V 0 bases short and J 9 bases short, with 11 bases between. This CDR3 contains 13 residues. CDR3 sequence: CASSQELVAAQYF. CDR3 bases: TGCGCCAGCAGCCAAGAGCTAGTCGCGGCCCAGTACTTC.

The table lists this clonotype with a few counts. The chain's CDR3 is CASSESPGQGNSPLHF. The CDR3 region has the DNA TGTGCCAGCAGTGAAAGTCCGGGACAGGGTAATTCACCCCTCCACTTT. V is TRBV6-1 and J is TRBJ1-6; TRBD1 matches 9 bases. Germline V gene sequence: CDR1 MNHNS, CDR2 SASEGT. The trim removed 2 bases at V and 6 bases at J, leaving 5 bases unmatched. There are 16 residues in the CDR3.

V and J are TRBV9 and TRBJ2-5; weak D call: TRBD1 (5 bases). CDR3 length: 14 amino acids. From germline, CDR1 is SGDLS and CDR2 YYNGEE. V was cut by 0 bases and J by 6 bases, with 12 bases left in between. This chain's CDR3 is CASSVEWGWQTQYF. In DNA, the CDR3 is TGTGCCAGCAGCGTAGAGTGGGGCTGGCAGACCCAGTACTTC.

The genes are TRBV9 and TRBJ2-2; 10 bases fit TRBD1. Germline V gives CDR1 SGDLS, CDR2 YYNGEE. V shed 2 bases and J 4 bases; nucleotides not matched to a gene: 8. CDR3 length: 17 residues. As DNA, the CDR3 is TGTGCCAGCAGCGTTAACACCGGGACAGGGGCCACCGGGGAGCTGTTTTTT. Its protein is CASSVNTGTGATGELFF.

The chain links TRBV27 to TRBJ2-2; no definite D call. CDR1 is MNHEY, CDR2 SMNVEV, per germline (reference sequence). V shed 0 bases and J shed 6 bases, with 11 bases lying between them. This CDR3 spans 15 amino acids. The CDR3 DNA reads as TGTGCCAGCAGTTTATCGTTAGATAGCTCCGGGGAGCTGTTTTTT. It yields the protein CASSLSLDSSGELFF.